The present entry profiles one T cell receptor beta chain with its context. Its specificity is unknown. Per germline, CDR1 DFQATT and CDR2 SNEGSKA (reference sequence). CDR3 length equals 13 residues. Libraries for TCRalpha and TCRbeta carried sample barcodes and unique molecular identifiers via 5'RACE. TCRdb re-analysed the 5' RACE reads in MiXCR, keeping a single row per CDR3 protein. Among hundreds of thousands of distinct CDR3 sequences listed, around a quarter were seen once. This entry comes from a study of T-cell memory formation after mild COVID-19. Study-wide results and caveats: Later expanders leaned CD4+, whereas day 15 to 85 contracting clones were balanced CD4/CD8. Detection of some responders pre-infection suggested pre-existing cross-reactive memory T cells participated. Contracting CD4+ clones sat mainly in CM and EM; CD8+ in EMRA.

The chain employs TRBV20-1 and TRBJ1-2; TRBD1 might be the D (6 bases). The sample taken for sequencing was PBMCs or a T cell subset sorted from them (not recorded which). The source is an adult woman who had mild COVID-19 (a few samples of this study predate the infection). Cell type and time point are not known. The CDR3 nucleotides are TGCAGCCTTATAAATCGGGGGGGCAATGGCTACACCTTC. As protein: CSLINRGGNGYTF.